This T cell receptor beta chain stems from a study of spatial heterogeneity in lung cancer. Findings and limits, study-wide: Resection saw ubiquitous expanded tumor TCRs appear in blood more than follow-up did.

Indicated time point: sample taken at primary tumor resection. Frozen PBMC, nontumor lung or tumor provided whole RNA, which was sequenced unsorted. The cohort: about 79 early-stage, untreated non-small cell lung cancer patients. This clonotype is medium-sized within its sample. Its specificity is unknown. The ends were cut back, 2 bases at V and 3 bases at J, with 16 bases in the middle. Germline V gene sequence: CDR1 SGHVS, CDR2 FQNEAQ. The CDR3 is 16 residues long. TCRdb reprocessed the 5' RACE reads with MiXCR, giving one entry per CDR3 protein. The sample includes about 4,800 distinct CDR3 sequences, 28% of them seen just once.

Source: PBMCs, taken at surgery. The chain combines TRBV7-8 with TRBJ1-2; maybe TRBD1 (6 bases). The sequence derives from a male donor with early-stage non-small cell lung cancer. The CDR3 DNA is TGTGCCAGCAGCTTACTCCTGACACGACAGGACTATGGCTACACCTTC. Its protein product is CASSLLLTRQDYGYTF.